This T cell receptor beta chain was obtained from a study of post-analysis software for immune sequencing data. On the study more broadly: Some patients lacked subtype; others had relapsing-remitting, secondary progressive or progressive-relapsing disease. Study-level results: TRBV5-6, TRBV5-1 and TRBV20-1 were among a handful of TRBV segments more frequent in patients than controls. Compared against controls, patients with multiple sclerosis displayed significantly lower normalized Chao1 diversity.

cDNA libraries of TCR beta carried unique molecular identifiers. cDNA molecules numbering about 490,000 came from approximately 1 to 10 million T cells. TCRdb re-analysed the PCR reads in MiXCR, keeping a single row per CDR3 protein. The table includes about 760,000 distinct CDR3 sequences, 25% to 30% detected once. This clonotype was seen a handful of times. Antigen specificity is unknown. The V gene's germline CDR1 is KGHSH and CDR2 LQKENI. This CDR3 contains 15 residues. The specimen was blood. V usage is TRBV18 and J usage is TRBJ2-5, with D tentatively TRBD1 or TRBD2 (5 bases each). TRBJ2-7 explains the end of the DNA better; the J call may be wrong. This sequence originates from a girl aged 5 to 17 with multiple sclerosis. The CDR3 DNA follows: TGTGCCAGCTCAGCAAACCCCGGGACCTCGGGCGAGCAGTACTTC. Amino acids: CASSANPGTSGEQYF.